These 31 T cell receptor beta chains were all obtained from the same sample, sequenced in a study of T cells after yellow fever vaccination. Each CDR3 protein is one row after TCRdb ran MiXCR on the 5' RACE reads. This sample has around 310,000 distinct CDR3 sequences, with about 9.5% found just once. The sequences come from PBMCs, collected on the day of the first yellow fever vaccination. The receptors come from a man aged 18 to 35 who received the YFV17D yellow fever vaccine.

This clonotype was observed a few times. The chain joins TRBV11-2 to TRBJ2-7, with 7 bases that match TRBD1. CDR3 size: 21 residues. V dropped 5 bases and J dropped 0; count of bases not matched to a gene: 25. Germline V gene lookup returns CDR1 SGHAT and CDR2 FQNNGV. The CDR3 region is CASSPLGRDRKRTSSSYEQYF. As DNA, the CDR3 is TGTGCCAGCAGCCCCCTCGGAAGGGACAGAAAACGAACTTCAAGCTCCTACGAGCAGTACTTC.

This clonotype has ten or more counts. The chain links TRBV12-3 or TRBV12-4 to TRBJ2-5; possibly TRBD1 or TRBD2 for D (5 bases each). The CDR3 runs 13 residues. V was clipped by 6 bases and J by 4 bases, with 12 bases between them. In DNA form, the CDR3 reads TGTGCCAGCAGGTCGGGGACGGGAGAGACCCAGTACTTC. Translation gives CASRSGTGETQYF.

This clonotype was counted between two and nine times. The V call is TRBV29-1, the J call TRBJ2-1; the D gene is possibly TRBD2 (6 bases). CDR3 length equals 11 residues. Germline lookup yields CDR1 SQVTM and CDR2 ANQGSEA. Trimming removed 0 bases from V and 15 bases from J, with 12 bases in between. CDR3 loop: CSVEDLGLAFF. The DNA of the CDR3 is TGCAGCGTTGAAGATCTGGGACTTGCGTTCTTC.

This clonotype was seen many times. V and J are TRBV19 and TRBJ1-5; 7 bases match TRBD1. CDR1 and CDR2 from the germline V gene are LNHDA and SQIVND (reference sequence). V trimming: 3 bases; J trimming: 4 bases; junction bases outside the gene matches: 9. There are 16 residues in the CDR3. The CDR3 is CASSIFLAGQNQPQHF. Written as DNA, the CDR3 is TGTGCCAGTAGTATCTTTTTGGCGGGACAGAATCAGCCCCAGCATTTT.

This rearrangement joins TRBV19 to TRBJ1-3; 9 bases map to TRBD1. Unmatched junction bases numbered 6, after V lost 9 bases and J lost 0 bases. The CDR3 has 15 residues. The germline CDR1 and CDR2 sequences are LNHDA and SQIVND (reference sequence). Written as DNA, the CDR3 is TGTGCCAGCAGTGGGACAGGGCGCTCTGGAAACACCATATATTTT. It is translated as CASSGTGRSGNTIYF.

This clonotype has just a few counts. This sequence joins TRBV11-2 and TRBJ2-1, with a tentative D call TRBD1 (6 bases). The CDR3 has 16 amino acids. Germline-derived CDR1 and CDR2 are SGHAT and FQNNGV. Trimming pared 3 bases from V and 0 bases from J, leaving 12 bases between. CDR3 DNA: TGTGCCAGCAGCTTCCCGAGGGGGAGCTCCTACAATGAGCAGTTCTTC. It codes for CASSFPRGSSYNEQFF.

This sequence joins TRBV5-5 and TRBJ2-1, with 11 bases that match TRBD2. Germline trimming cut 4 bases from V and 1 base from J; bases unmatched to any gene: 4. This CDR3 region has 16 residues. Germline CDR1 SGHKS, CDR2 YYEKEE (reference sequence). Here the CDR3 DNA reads TGTGCCAGCAGCCCTAGCGGGGGGAAATCCTACAATGAGCAGTTCTTC. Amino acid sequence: CASSPSGGKSYNEQFF.

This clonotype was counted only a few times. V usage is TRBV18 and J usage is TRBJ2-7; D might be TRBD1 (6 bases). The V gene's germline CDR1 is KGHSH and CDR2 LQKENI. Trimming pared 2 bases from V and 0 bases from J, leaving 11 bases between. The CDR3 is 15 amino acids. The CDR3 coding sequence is TGTGCCAGCTCACCAGGCAGGGGAAGCTCCTACGAGCAGTACTTC. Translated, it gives CASSPGRGSSYEQYF. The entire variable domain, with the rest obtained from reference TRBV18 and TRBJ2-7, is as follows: NAGVMQNPRHLVRRRGQEARLRCSPMKGHSHVYWYRQLPEEGLKFMVYLQKENIIDESGMPKERFSAEFPKEGPSILRIQQVVRGDSAAYFCASSPGRGSSYEQYFGPGTRLTVT.

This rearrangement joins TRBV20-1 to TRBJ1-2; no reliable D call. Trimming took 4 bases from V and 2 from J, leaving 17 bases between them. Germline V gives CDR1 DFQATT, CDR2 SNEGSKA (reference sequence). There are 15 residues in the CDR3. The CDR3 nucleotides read TGCAGTGCTACGCAGGCGGACGGTAAAAACTATGGCTACACCTTC. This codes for CSATQADGKNYGYTF.

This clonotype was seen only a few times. Here the CDR3 reads CASSYELDYYEQYF. CDR3 coding DNA: TGTGCCAGCAGTTACGAACTAGACTACTACGAGCAGTACTTC. This chain connects TRBV6-2 or TRBV6-3 to TRBJ2-7, with TRBD2 as a possible D gene (5 bases). Germline V gives CDR1 MNHEY, CDR2 SVGEGT. The V end was cut by 2 bases, the J end by 3 bases, with 11 bases between. CDR3 length: 14 amino acids.

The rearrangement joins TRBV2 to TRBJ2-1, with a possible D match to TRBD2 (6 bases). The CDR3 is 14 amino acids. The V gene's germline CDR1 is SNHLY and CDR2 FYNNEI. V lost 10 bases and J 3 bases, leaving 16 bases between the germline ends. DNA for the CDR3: TGTGCCACTTCCTCGGGACTCATCTACAATGAGCAGTTCTTC. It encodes CATSSGLIYNEQFF. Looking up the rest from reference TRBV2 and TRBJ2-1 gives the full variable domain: EPEVTQTPSHQVTQMGQEVILRCVPISNHLYFYWYRQILGQKVEFLVSFYNNEISEKSEIFDDQFSVERPDGSNFTLKIRSTKLEDSAMYFCATSSGLIYNEQFFGPGTRLTVL.

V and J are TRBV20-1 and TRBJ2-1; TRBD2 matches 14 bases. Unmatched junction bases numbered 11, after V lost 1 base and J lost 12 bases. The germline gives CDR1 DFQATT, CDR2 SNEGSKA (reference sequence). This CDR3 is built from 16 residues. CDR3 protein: CSARVRLAGGPLRQFF. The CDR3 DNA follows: TGCAGTGCTAGAGTCAGACTAGCGGGGGGGCCACTGAGGCAGTTCTTC.

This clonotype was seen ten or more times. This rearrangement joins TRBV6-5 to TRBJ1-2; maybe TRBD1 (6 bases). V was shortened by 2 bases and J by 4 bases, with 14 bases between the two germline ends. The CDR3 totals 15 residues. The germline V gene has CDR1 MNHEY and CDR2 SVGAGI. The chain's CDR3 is CASSYGMGASYGYTF. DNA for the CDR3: TGTGCCAGCAGTTACGGTATGGGGGCCAGCTATGGCTACACCTTC.

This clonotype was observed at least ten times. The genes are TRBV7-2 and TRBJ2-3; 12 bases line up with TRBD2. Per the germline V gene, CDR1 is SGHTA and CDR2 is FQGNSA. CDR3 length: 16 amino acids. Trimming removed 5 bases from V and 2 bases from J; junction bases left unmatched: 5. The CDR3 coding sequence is TGTGCCAGCAGCCCCCGACTAGCGGGGGCCACAGATACGCAGTATTTT. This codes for CASSPRLAGATDTQYF.

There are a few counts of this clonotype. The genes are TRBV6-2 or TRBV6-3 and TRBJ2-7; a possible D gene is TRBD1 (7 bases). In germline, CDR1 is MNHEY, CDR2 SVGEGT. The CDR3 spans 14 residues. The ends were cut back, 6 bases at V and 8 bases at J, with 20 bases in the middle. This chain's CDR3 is CASRPGGTFYQQYF. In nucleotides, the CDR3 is TGTGCCAGCAGACCAGGGGGGACCTTTTACCAGCAGTACTTC.

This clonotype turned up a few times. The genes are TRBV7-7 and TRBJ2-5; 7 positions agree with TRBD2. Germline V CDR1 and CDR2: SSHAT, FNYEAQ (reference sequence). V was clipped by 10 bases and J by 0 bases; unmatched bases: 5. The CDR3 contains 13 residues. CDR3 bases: TGTGCCATCGGGCGGGGGTACCAAGAGACCCAGTACTTC. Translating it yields CAIGRGYQETQYF. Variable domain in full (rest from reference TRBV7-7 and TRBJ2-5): GAGVSQSPRYKVTKRGQDVTLRCDPISSHATLYWYQQALGQGPEFLTYFNYEAQPDKSGLPSDRFSAERPEGSISTLTIQRTEQRDSAMYRCAIGRGYQETQYFGPGTRLLVL.

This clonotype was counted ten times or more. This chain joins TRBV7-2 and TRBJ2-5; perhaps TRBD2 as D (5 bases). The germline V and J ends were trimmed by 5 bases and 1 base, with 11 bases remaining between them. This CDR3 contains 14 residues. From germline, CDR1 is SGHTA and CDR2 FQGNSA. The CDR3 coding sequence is TGTGCCAGCAGCCCACGACTATCCCAAGAGACCCAGTACTTC. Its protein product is CASSPRLSQETQYF.

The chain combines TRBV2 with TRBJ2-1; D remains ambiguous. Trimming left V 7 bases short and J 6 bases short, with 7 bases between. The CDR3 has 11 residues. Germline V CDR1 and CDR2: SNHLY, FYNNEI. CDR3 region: CASTLANEQFF. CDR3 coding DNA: TGTGCCAGCACCCTGGCCAATGAGCAGTTCTTC.

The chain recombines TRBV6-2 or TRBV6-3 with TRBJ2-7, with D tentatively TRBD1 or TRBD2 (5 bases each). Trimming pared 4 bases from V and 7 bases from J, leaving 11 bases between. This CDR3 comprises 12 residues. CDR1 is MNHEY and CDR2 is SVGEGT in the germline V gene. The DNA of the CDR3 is TGTGCCAGCAGTTGGGACCTTCGAGAGCAGTACGTC. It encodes CASSWDLREQYV.

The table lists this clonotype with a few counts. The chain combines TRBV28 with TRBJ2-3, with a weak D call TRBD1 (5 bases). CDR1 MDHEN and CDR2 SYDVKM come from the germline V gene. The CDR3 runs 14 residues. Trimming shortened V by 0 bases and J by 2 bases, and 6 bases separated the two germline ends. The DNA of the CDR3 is TGTGCCAGCAGTTTATGGGACACCACAGATACGCAGTATTTT. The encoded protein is CASSLWDTTDTQYF. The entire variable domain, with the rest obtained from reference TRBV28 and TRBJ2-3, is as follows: DVKVTQSSRYLVKRTGEKVFLECVQDMDHENMFWYRQDPGLGLRLIYFSYDVKMKEKGDIPEGYSVSREKKERFSLILESASTNQTSMYLCASSLWDTTDTQYFGPGTRLTVL.

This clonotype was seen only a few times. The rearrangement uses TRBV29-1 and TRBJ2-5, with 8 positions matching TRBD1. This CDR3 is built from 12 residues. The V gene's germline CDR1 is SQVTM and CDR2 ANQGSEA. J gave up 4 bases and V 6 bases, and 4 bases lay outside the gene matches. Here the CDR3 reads CSVDRAAETQYF. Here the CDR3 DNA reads TGCAGCGTGGACAGGGCTGCAGAGACCCAGTACTTC.

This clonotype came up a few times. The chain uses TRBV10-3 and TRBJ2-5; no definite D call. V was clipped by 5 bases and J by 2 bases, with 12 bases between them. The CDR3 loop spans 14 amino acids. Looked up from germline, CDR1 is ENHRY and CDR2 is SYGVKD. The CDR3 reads CAISKDGNQETQYF. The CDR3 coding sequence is TGTGCCATCAGTAAGGACGGTAATCAAGAGACCCAGTACTTC.

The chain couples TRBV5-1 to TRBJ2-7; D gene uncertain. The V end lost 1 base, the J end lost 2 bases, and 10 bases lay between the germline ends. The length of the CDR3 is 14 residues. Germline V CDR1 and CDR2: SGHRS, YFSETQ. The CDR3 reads CASSLIGIPYEQYF. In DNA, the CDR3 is TGCGCCAGCAGCTTGATTGGGATCCCCTACGAGCAGTACTTC.

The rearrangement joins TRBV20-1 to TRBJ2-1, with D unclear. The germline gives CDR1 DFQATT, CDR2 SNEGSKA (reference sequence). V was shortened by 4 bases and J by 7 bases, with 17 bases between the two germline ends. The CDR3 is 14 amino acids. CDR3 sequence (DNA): TGCAGTGCTAATCGGCCCTCGCTGGGGAATGAGCAGTTCTTC. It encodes CSANRPSLGNEQFF.

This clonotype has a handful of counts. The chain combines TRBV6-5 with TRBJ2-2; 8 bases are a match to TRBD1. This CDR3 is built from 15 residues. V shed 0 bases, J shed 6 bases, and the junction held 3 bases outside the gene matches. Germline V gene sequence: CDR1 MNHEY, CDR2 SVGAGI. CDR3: CASSYSRTGPGELFF. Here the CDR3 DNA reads TGTGCCAGCAGTTACTCGAGGACAGGGCCCGGGGAGCTGTTTTTT.

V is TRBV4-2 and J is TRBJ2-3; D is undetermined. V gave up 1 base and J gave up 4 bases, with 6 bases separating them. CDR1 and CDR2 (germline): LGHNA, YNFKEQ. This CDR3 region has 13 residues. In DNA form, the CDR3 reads TGTGCCAGCAGCCAAGGGTCCGCAGATACGCAGTATTTT. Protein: CASSQGSADTQYF.

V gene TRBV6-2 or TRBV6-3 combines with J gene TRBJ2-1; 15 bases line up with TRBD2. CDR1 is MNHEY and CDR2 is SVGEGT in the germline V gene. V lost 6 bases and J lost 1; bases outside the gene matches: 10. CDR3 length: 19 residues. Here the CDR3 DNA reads TGTGCCAGCAGGCTACTGGGACTAGCGGGGGGCGGGTCCTACAATGAGCAGTTCTTC. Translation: CASRLLGLAGGGSYNEQFF.

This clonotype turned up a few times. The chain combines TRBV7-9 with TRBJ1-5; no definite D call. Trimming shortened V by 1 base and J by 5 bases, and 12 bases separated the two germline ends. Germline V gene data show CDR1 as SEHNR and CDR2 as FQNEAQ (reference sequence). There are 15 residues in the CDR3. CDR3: CASSLDGGSHQPQHF. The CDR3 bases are TGTGCCAGCAGCTTAGACGGCGGGAGCCATCAGCCCCAGCATTTT.

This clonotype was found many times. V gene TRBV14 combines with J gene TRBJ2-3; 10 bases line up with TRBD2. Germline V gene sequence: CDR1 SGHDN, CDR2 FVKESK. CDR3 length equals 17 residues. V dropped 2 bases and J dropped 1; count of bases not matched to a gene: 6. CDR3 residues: CASSQSTGTSGTDTQYF. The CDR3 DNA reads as TGTGCCAGCAGCCAATCCACCGGGACTAGCGGCACAGATACGCAGTATTTT.

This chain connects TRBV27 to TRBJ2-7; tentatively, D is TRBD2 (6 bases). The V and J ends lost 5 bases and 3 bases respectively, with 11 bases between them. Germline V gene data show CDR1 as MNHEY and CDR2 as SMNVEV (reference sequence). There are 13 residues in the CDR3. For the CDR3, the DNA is TGTGCCAGCAGTGTTAAGGGAGGCTACGAGCAGTACGTC. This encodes CASSVKGGYEQYV.

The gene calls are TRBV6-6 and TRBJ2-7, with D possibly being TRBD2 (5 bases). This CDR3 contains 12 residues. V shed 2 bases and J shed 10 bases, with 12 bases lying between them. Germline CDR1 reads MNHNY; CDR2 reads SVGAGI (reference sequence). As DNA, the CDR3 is TGTGCCAGCAGTTACGCAGGAGGCCAACAGTACGTC. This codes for CASSYAGGQQYV.